The entry below describes one T cell receptor beta chain. This sample was taken from a study of Graves' ophthalmopathy and Graves' hyperthyroidism. Trimming at V came to 6 bases and at J to 1 base, leaving 9 bases not matched to a gene. Germline V gives CDR1 DFQATT, CDR2 SNEGSKA (reference sequence). The CDR3 consists of 16 residues. Ophthalmopathy donors' eye disease showed moderate-to-severe activity, CAS of at least 3, NOSPECS of at least 4 and duration under 3 months. RNA transcripts yielded amplified TCR beta CDR3 regions. HTBI-primed RT-PCR formed the first round, and a multiplex PCR formed the second. TCRdb re-derived calls from the multiplex PCR reads in MiXCR, one entry per CDR3 protein. Among 240,000 or so distinct CDR3 sequences listed, around 42% were seen once.

V is TRBV20-1 and J is TRBJ1-1; 12 nucleotides line up with TRBD1. The TCR originated in an adult man with Graves' ophthalmopathy. Sequencing was done on a sample of peripheral blood. CDR3 loop: CSALPGTGGKNTEAFF. CDR3 DNA: TGCAGTGCCCTCCCCGGGACAGGGGGCAAGAACACTGAAGCTTTCTTT.